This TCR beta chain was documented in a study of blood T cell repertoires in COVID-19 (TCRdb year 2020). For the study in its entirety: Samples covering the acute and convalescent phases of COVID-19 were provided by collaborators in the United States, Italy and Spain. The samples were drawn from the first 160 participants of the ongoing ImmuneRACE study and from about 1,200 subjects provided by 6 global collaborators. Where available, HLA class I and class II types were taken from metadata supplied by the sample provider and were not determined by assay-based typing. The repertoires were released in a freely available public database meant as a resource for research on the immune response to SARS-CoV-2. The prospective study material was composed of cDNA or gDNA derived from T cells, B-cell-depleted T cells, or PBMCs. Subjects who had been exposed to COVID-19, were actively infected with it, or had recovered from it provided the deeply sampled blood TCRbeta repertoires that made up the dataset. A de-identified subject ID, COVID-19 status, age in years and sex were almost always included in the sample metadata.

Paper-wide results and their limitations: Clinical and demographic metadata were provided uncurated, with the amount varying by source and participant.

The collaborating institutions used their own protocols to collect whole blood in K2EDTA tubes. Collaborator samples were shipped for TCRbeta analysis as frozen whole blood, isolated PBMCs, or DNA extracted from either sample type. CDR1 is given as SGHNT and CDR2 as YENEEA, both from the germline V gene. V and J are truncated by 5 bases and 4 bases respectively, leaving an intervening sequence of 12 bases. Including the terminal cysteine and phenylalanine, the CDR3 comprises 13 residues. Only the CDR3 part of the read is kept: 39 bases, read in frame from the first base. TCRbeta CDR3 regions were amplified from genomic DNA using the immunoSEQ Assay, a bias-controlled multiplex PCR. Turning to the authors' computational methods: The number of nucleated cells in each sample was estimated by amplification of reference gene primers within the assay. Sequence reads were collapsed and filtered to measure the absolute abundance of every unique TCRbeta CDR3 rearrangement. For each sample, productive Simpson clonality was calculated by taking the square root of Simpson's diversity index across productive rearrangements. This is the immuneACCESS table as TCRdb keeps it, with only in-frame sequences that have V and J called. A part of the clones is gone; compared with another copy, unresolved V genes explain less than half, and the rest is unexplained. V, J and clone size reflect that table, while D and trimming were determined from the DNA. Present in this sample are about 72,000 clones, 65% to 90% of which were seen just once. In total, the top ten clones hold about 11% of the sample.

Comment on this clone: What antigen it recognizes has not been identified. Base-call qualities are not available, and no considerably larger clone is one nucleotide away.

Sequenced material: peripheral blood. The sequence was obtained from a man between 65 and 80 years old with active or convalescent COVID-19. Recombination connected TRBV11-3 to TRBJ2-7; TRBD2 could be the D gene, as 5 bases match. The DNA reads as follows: TGTGCCAGCAGCATCGGGAATTCATACGAGCAGTACTTC. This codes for CASSIGNSYEQYF.